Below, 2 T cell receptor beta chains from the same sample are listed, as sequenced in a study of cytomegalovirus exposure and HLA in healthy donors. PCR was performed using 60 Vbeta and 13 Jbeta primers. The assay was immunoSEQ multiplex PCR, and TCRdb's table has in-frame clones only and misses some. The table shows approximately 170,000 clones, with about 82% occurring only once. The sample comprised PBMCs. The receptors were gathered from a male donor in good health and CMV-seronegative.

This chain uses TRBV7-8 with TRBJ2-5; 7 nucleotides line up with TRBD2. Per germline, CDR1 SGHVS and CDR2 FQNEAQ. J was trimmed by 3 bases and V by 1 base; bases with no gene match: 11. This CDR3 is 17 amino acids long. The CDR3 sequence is CASSLDPLLALKETQYF. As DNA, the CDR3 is TGTGCCAGCAGCTTAGATCCCCTACTAGCGCTAAAAGAGACCCAGTACTTC.

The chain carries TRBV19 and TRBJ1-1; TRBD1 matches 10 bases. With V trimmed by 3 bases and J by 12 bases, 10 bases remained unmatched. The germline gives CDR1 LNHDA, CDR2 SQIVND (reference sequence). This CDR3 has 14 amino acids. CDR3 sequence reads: CASSMEPRQGASFF. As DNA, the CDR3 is TGTGCCAGTAGTATGGAACCTAGACAGGGGGCGTCTTTCTTT.